The rows below give T cell receptor beta chains drawn from one sample of a study of blood T cell repertoires in COVID-19. Clones were sequenced by immunoSEQ multiplex PCR, and TCRdb holds only the in-frame ones, with some missing. The repertoire holds 200,000 to 250,000 clones, with 90% as singletons. Sequencing was carried out using PBMCs or T cells enriched from blood (not recorded which). The receptors originated from a man in his thirties or forties who had been exposed to COVID-19. CDR3s leave out the opening cysteine and the closing phenylalanine or tryptophan.

V gene	J gene	CDR3 protein
TRBV28	TRBJ2-1	ASSLGTGSYNEQF
TRBV7-3	TRBJ2-1	ASSSLAGGLSEQF
TRBV5-1	TRBJ2-5	ASSASQGRKETQY
TRBV6-5	TRBJ2-7	ASSYGGASYEQY
TRBV29-1	TRBJ1-2	SAHAGTGGHNYGYT
TRBV5-1	TRBJ1-3	ASSLDGGSGNTIY
TRBV4-1	TRBJ1-5	ASSQSDSNQPQH
TRBV19	TRBJ1-5	ASSFSARSQPQH
TRBV3-1/TRBV3-2	TRBJ1-3	ASSHPGGSSGNTIY
TRBV6-5	TRBJ1-3	ASTADYLFRNTIY
TRBV4-1	TRBJ1-6	ASSQVGTGVNNSPLH
TRBV5-6	TRBJ2-3	ASSRLVSTDTQY
TRBV2	TRBJ2-5	ASSFGGETQY
TRBV4-1	TRBJ2-5	ASSQEGGDAGETQY
TRBV30	TRBJ1-2	AWSVGGGSYGYT
TRBV18	TRBJ1-1	ASSPGLPNTEAF
TRBV27	TRBJ2-1	ASRTGPLGGQF
TRBV6-5	TRBJ2-3	ASMARSTDTQY
TRBV4-1	TRBJ1-5	ASSQSGGYMEPQH
TRBV5-1	TRBJ1-1	ASSLGTGVPEAF
TRBV30	TRBJ1-1	AWTGHPGGTEAF
TRBV11-1	TRBJ2-5	ASSPRTSGGKETQY
TRBV4-1	TRBJ2-5	ASSQEDRVIETQY
TRBV18	TRBJ1-5	ASSSRQGGQPQH
TRBV12-5	TRBJ2-3	ASALLRDTQY
TRBV20-1	TRBJ2-7	SASSSGASYEQY
TRBV7-2	TRBJ2-7	ASSLGVSYEQY
TRBV5-1	TRBJ1-2	ASSLEASGGAGYGYT
TRBV4-1	TRBJ1-1	ASSQAIDYMNTEAF
TRBV7-9	TRBJ1-4	ASSQGFGLLL
TRBV11-2	TRBJ2-5	ASSTSGGAGTQY
TRBV9	TRBJ1-1	ASADGMNTEAF
TRBV27	TRBJ1-1	ASSWRLQGADTEAF
TRBV5-6	TRBJ1-5	ASSFSGRGGPQH
TRBV30	TRBJ2-2	AWGRGLAGYGELF
TRBV7-3	TRBJ2-2	ASSLGQASGTGELF
TRBV12-3/TRBV12-4	TRBJ2-7	ASSLGLSEQY
TRBV5-6	TRBJ1-5	ASSLYAGLPGGSQH
TRBV11-1	TRBJ1-2	ASSREVDSFYGYT
TRBV24-1	TRBJ1-1	AIAGAGQRDTEAF
TRBV3-1/TRBV3-2	TRBJ2-1	ASSQGLEQF
TRBV9	TRBJ2-3	ASSVGRTSGSTDTQY
TRBV5-4	TRBJ1-1	ASSLEPGQEAF
TRBV4-2	TRBJ2-1	ASSQEVQTFYNEQF